One sample yielded the 27 T cell receptor beta chains listed below, sequenced in a study of CXCR3-negative and CXCR3-positive naive CD8 T cells. UMI-labeled TRB cDNA libraries were prepared by 5' RACE. TCRdb reworked the 5' RACE reads into one entry per CDR3 protein, no DNA. The clone table shows 40,000 to 45,000 distinct CDR3 sequences, with the ten largest holding 7% to 8%. What was sequenced was memory CD8+ T cells from blood. The receptors were gathered from a human donor in good health. Some clones in this sample may be carry-over from other donors' samples.

This sequence joins TRBV4-1 and TRBJ1-1. The germline CDR1 and CDR2 sequences are MGHRA and YSYEKL. The CDR3 is made up of 12 amino acids. The CDR3 reads CASSQTDSEAFF.

The chain is built from TRBV7-2 and TRBJ1-1. The CDR3 has 11 amino acids. The germline gives CDR1 SGHTA, CDR2 FQGNSA. CDR3 loop: CASSWGTEAFF.

J is TRBJ2-1 and V is TRBV29-1. Per germline, CDR1 SQVTM and CDR2 ANQGSEA. This CDR3 region has 12 residues. The CDR3 here is CSVEDPRWEQFF.

This chain uses TRBV28 with TRBJ2-5; TCRdb calls TRBD1, which cannot be checked without DNA. The CDR3 sequence is 13 residues long. Germline CDR1 is MDHEN and CDR2 is SYDVKM. The CDR3: CASSTMGEETQYF.

The V call is TRBV7-9, the J call TRBJ2-5. Germline V CDR1 and CDR2: SEHNR, FQNEAQ (reference sequence). This CDR3 is 14 amino acids long. CDR3: CASSLGVNMETQYF.

The chain is built from TRBV20-1 and TRBJ2-1; the TCRdb call, TRBD1, lacks DNA for checking. Germline V gives CDR1 DFQATT, CDR2 SNEGSKA (reference sequence). This CDR3 is 13 amino acids long. The CDR3 region is CSARFRGLNDQFF.

V is TRBV7-9 and J is TRBJ2-5; TCRdb gives TRBD2 as the D gene, but with no DNA this cannot be confirmed. Germline V gene lookup returns CDR1 SEHNR and CDR2 FQNEAQ (reference sequence). The CDR3 sequence is 17 residues long. The chain's CDR3 is CASSRLAGGQIKETQYF.

The J gene is TRBJ2-1, the V gene TRBV7-2; TCRdb proposes TRBD2, but this gene call is untestable without DNA. Germline loops: CDR1 SGHTA, CDR2 FQGNSA. CDR3 length: 17 amino acids. The CDR3 is CASSFGLAGGLYNEQFF. The complete variable domain, with remaining parts taken from reference TRBV7-2 and TRBJ2-1, reads GAGVSQSPSNKVTEKGKDVELRCDPISGHTALYWYRQSLGQGLEFLIYFQGNSAPDKSGLPSDRFSAERTGGSVSTLTIQRTQQEDSAVYLCASSFGLAGGLYNEQFFGPGTRLTVL.

J is TRBJ1-2 and V is TRBV3-1; TCRdb's D call of TRBD1 is untestable without DNA. The CDR3 length is 17 residues. Germline V gene data show CDR1 as LGHDT and CDR2 as YNNKEL (reference sequence). The CDR3 protein is CASSQDETRTEDYGYTF.

The chain carries TRBV29-1 and TRBJ2-1; lacking DNA, the TRBD1 call made by TCRdb goes unchecked. Germline CDR1 SQVTM, CDR2 ANQGSEA. This CDR3 comprises 13 residues. CDR3 region: CSVGQGAHNEQFF.

This chain links TRBV28 with TRBJ2-3. The CDR3 is 13 residues long. CDR1 and CDR2 from the germline V gene are MDHEN and SYDVKM. The CDR3: CASRKAGGDTQYF.

The genes are TRBV18 and TRBJ2-7; TCRdb designates TRBD1, a call that cannot be tested without DNA. CDR1 and CDR2 (germline): KGHSH, LQKENI. This CDR3 region has 14 residues. CDR3 region: CASSPGTDTYEQYF. Drawing the rest from reference TRBV18 and TRBJ2-7, the complete variable domain is NAGVMQNPRHLVRRRGQEARLRCSPMKGHSHVYWYRQLPEEGLKFMVYLQKENIIDESGMPKERFSAEFPKEGPSILRIQQVVRGDSAAYFCASSPGTDTYEQYFGPGTRLTVT.

The chain links TRBV29-1 to TRBJ2-7; TCRdb reports TRBD1, a call that lacks DNA to check it against. The CDR3 consists of 13 residues. Per germline, CDR1 SQVTM and CDR2 ANQGSEA. CDR3 sequence reads: CSVALESVSEQYF.

The rearrangement uses TRBV6-5 and TRBJ2-1; TCRdb's D call of TRBD1 is untestable without DNA. Germline CDR1 and CDR2: MNHEY and SVGAGI. The CDR3 contains 16 residues. The CDR3 loop is CASSFKGWLSSNEQFF.

The gene calls are TRBV21-1 and TRBJ2-7; TCRdb lists TRBD2, though no DNA is available to test this call. TRBV21-1 is a recognized pseudogene. The CDR3 totals 20 residues. The CDR3 loop reads CASSKGFLGTSGSRFDEQYF.

The chain has TRBV5-6 and TRBJ2-7; TCRdb lists TRBD1, though no DNA is available to test this call. CDR1 is SGHDT and CDR2 is YYEEEE in the germline V gene. This CDR3 is 12 amino acids long. CDR3 residues: CASSGGVYEQYF.

The chain recombines TRBV10-3 with TRBJ1-1. The CDR3 covers 13 residues. Germline CDR1 and CDR2: ENHRY and SYGVKD. The chain's CDR3 is CAISETVHTEAFF.

The chain recombines TRBV7-9 with TRBJ1-2. This CDR3 region has 17 residues. CDR1 SEHNR and CDR2 FQNEAQ come from the germline V gene (reference sequence). This CDR3 is CASSPEWYSPIEDGYTF.

This chain joins TRBV7-6 and TRBJ1-3; TCRdb designates TRBD1, a call that cannot be tested without DNA. Per the germline V gene, CDR1 is SGHVS and CDR2 is FNYEAQ. The CDR3 totals 20 residues. CDR3 protein: CASSFTGQGLQGGSGNTIYF.

The V and J genes are TRBV29-1 and TRBJ2-3; TCRdb outputs TRBD2, but without DNA this stays unchecked. The germline V gene encodes CDR1 SQVTM and CDR2 ANQGSEA. This CDR3 has 18 residues. The CDR3 loop is CSVEATKPLAGEADTQYF.

The chain is built from TRBV12-3 or TRBV12-4 and TRBJ2-2; TCRdb proposes TRBD1, but this gene call is untestable without DNA. The CDR3 has 16 amino acids. CDR3 amino acids: CASNSPSGLNTGELFF.

V is TRBV14 and J is TRBJ2-3. This CDR3 has 15 amino acids. The germline gives CDR1 SGHDN, CDR2 FVKESK. The CDR3 reads CASSQVELGRDTQYF.

The chain carries TRBV7-9 and TRBJ2-1; TCRdb's D call, TRBD2, is unchecked because there is no DNA. The germline V gene has CDR1 SEHNR and CDR2 FQNEAQ (reference sequence). The CDR3 spans 16 residues. The CDR3 here is CASSVQLAGAYNEQFF.

This clonotype is labeled medium-sized based on frequency. V usage is TRBV30 and J usage is TRBJ1-1. Germline values: CDR1 GTSNPN, CDR2 SVGIG (reference sequence). The CDR3 length is 14 residues. The CDR3 loop is CAWKEGGGSYEAFF.

The chain is built from TRBV7-6 and TRBJ2-5; as DNA is missing, the TRBD1 call by TCRdb cannot be tested. Germline loops: CDR1 SGHVS, CDR2 FNYEAQ. CDR3 length: 17 amino acids. This CDR3 is CASSPRGSGGLQETQYF.

The chain combines TRBV5-1 with TRBJ2-7; the TCRdb call, TRBD1, lacks DNA for checking. Germline CDR1 SGHRS, CDR2 YFSETQ. The CDR3 runs to 14 residues. This chain's CDR3 is CASSITGTGDEQYF.

The J gene is TRBJ1-1, the V gene TRBV28. Germline CDR1 reads MDHEN; CDR2 reads SYDVKM. The CDR3 is 11 amino acids. CDR3 sequence reads: CASRRNTEAFF. The full variable domain, in which reference TRBV28 and TRBJ1-1 provide the parts outside the CDR3, is DVKVTQSSRYLVKRTGEKVFLECVQDMDHENMFWYRQDPGLGLRLIYFSYDVKMKEKGDIPEGYSVSREKKERFSLILESASTNQTSMYLCASRRNTEAFFGQGTRLTVV.